These 15 T cell receptor beta chains share one sample of origin, sequenced in a study of siplizumab effects on memory and regulatory T cells. The assay was immunoSEQ multiplex PCR, and TCRdb's table has in-frame clones only and misses some. There are 100,000 or so clones in the sample; approximately 94% occur only once, and approximately 1.3% lies in the top ten. Sequencing input: non-Treg CD4+ T cells sorted from blood. These receptors were taken from a human donor in good health.

In the case of this clone: Compared with germline, one end of the junction differs, possibly owing to a read error. The CDR3: CASSEEGSGELFF. The CDR3 DNA is TGTGCCAGCAGCGAAGAAGGTTCCGGGGAGCTGTTTTTT. The chain couples TRBV2 to TRBJ2-2; no firm D call. The CDR3 sequence is 13 residues long. CDR1 and CDR2 (germline): SNHLY, FYNNEI. Together with reference TRBV2 and TRBJ2-2, the CDR3 gives the full variable domain: EPEVTQTPSHQVTQMGQEVILRCVPISNHLYFYWYRQILGQKVEFLVSFYNNEISEKSEIFDDQFSVERPDGSNFTLKIRSTKLEDSAMYFCASSEEGSGELFFGEGSRLTVL.

This clone occurred once. CDR3 sequence (DNA): TGTGCCAGCAGCCCCAGACAGGGACCCCCGGCGGGGGAGCTGTTTTTT. This sequence encodes CASSPRQGPPAGELFF. This sequence joins TRBV11-2 and TRBJ2-2; TRBD1 matches 7 bases. V dropped 5 bases and J dropped 8; count of bases not matched to a gene: 14. CDR3 length equals 16 residues. Per germline, CDR1 SGHAT and CDR2 FQNNGV.

This clone was seen just once. The chain couples TRBV7-8 to TRBJ2-7; 8 bases map to TRBD2. J lost 0 bases, V lost 0 bases, and 1 base had no gene match. Germline V gives CDR1 SGHVS, CDR2 FQNEAQ. The CDR3 has 15 amino acids. The chain's CDR3 is CASSLASGSSYEQYF. In nucleotides, the CDR3 is TGTGCCAGCAGCTTAGCCAGCGGGAGCTCCTACGAGCAGTACTTC.

The chain links TRBV7-2 to TRBJ2-3, with 8 bases that match TRBD1. V lost 5 bases to trimming and J lost 3 bases; unmatched junction nucleotides: 4. Germline V gene lookup returns CDR1 SGHTA and CDR2 FQGNSA. The CDR3 length is 14 residues. The chain's CDR3 is CASSANRGTDTQYF. CDR3 bases: TGTGCCAGCAGCGCAAACAGGGGGACAGATACGCAGTATTTT.

The chain employs TRBV19 and TRBJ2-3; 12 bases match TRBD1. The V gene's germline CDR1 is LNHDA and CDR2 SQIVND (reference sequence). The CDR3 is 14 residues long. Trimming removed 6 bases from V and 4 bases from J; junction bases left unmatched: 2. The CDR3, as DNA: TGTGCCAGTAGGGGACAGGGGGCCTCAGATACGCAGTATTTT. Translated: CASRGQGASDTQYF.

The genes are TRBV18 and TRBJ2-3, with TRBD2 identical over 7 bases. The CDR3 runs to 18 residues. CDR1 and CDR2 from the germline V gene are KGHSH and LQKENI. With V trimmed by 2 bases and J by 1 base, 12 bases remained unmatched. The CDR3 region has the DNA TGTGCCAGCTCACCATCCGCCGCTAGCGGAGTAGGCACAGATACGCAGTATTTT. Its protein is CASSPSAASGVGTDTQYF.

The chain has TRBV5-1 and TRBJ2-7; 10 bases line up with TRBD2. The CDR3 runs to 17 residues. Germline-derived CDR1 and CDR2 are SGHRS and YFSETQ. J lost 2 bases, V lost 0 bases, and 8 bases had no gene match. As DNA, the CDR3 is TGCGCCAGCAGCTTGGTAGCTAGCGGGAGTCCGACCTACGAGCAGTACTTC. This translates into CASSLVASGSPTYEQYF. The entire variable domain, with the rest obtained from reference TRBV5-1 and TRBJ2-7, is as follows: KAGVTQTPRYLIKTRGQQVTLSCSPISGHRSVSWYQQTPGQGLQFLFEYFSETQRNKGNFPGRFSGRQFSNSRSEMNVSTLELGDSALYLCASSLVASGSPTYEQYFGPGTRLTVT.

The chain recombines TRBV5-8 with TRBJ2-7; D possibly corresponds to TRBD2 (6 bases). CDR1 and CDR2 (germline): SGHTS, YDEGEE. Trimming shortened V by 0 bases and J by 5 bases, and 21 bases separated the two germline ends. The length of the CDR3 is 17 residues. The CDR3, as DNA: TGTGCCAGCAGCTTGGCCAAGGGGAGGAACGGTCGCCACGAGCAGTACTTC. Translated, it gives CASSLAKGRNGRHEQYF.

The V and J genes are TRBV29-1 and TRBJ1-4; D call uncertain. The CDR3 runs to 12 residues. The V end was cut by 3 bases, the J end by 7 bases, with 9 bases between. Germline V gene data show CDR1 as SQVTM and CDR2 as ANQGSEA. CDR3 region: CSVDGRIEKLFF. CDR3 sequence (DNA): TGCAGCGTTGACGGGCGTATTGAAAAACTGTTTTTT.

CDR3 in amino acids: CASIEHRKSNTGELFF. As DNA, the CDR3 is TGCGCCAGCATCGAGCACAGGAAGTCAAACACCGGGGAGCTGTTTTTT. V is TRBV10-2 and J is TRBJ2-2; D is perhaps TRBD1 (5 bases). Looked up from germline, CDR1 is WSHSY and CDR2 is SAAADI. There are 16 residues in the CDR3. Trimming left V 7 bases short and J 2 bases short, with 17 bases between.

This clone occurred once. This chain connects TRBV11-3 to TRBJ1-1; D possibly corresponds to TRBD1 (5 bases). This CDR3 spans 13 amino acids. V dropped 4 bases and J dropped 5 bases, with 11 bases sitting between them. Germline V CDR1 and CDR2: SGHNT, YENEEA. In DNA, the CDR3 is TGTGCCAGCAGCTCCGGGGGGAAGACTGAAGCTTTCTTT. This encodes CASSSGGKTEAFF.

The chain uses TRBV7-3 and TRBJ2-7, with a possible D match to TRBD2 (6 bases). V was pared by 2 bases and J by 0 bases, with 11 bases between. CDR3 size: 15 residues. The V gene's germline CDR1 is SGHTA and CDR2 FQGTGA. Here the CDR3 reads CASSLEAGSSYEQYF. The CDR3 region has the DNA TGTGCCAGCAGCTTAGAGGCGGGAAGCTCCTACGAGCAGTACTTC.

This clone was picked up one time. J is TRBJ1-2 and V is TRBV27; D possibly corresponds to TRBD1 (5 bases). The CDR3 totals 14 residues. V lost 6 bases and J lost 2, with 13 bases in between. The V gene's germline CDR1 is MNHEY and CDR2 SMNVEV (reference sequence). The CDR3 is CASSPFPGNYGYTF. DNA for the CDR3: TGTGCCAGCAGCCCCTTCCCAGGGAACTATGGCTACACCTTC.

This chain joins TRBV2 and TRBJ1-1; D remains unclear. V lost 8 bases, J lost 0 bases, and 7 bases lay in between. Germline V gene data show CDR1 as SNHLY and CDR2 as FYNNEI. This CDR3 has 12 residues. CDR3 bases: TGTGCCAGCGGAGATGTGAACACTGAAGCTTTCTTT. Its protein is CASGDVNTEAFF.

J is TRBJ2-7 and V is TRBV10-3, with 9 bases that match TRBD2. Germline V gene lookup returns CDR1 ENHRY and CDR2 SYGVKD. The CDR3 length is 14 residues. J lost 7 bases, V lost 6 bases, and 10 bases had no gene match. Here the CDR3 DNA reads TGTGCCATCAGGGGGGGTAGCGGGAGTCCTGAGCAGTACTTC. Amino acid sequence: CAIRGGSGSPEQYF.